Listed below are T cell receptor beta chains from one sample, sequenced in a study of response to subunit inactivated influenza vaccine. TCRdb redid the calling of the RT-PCR reads with MiXCR, one entry per CDR3 protein. The sample has around 850,000 distinct CDR3 sequences, approximately 17% seen once. This sample comprised PBMCs from blood, obtained 4 to 6 days after vaccination. The receptors stem from a man aged 45 to 65 who received an inactivated influenza vaccine. The CDR3 runs from the conserved cysteine through the conserved F or W. Fields, in order: CDR3 protein, V gene, D gene. The D gene is left open where the match is weak.

CDR3: CASRRPGTGFLGNEKLFF
V: TRBV11-2
D: TRBD1

CDR3: CASEGQGHSYEQYF
V: TRBV6-1
D: TRBD1

CDR3: CASSLGLLADSYNEQFF
V: TRBV7-9
D: TRBD2

CDR3: CASSPDSQGFYEQYF
V: TRBV12-3/TRBV12-4
D: .

CDR3: CSVETRKGTEAFF
V: TRBV29-1
D: .

CDR3: CASSLFPLAGGSYNEQFF
V: TRBV5-1
D: TRBD2

CDR3: CASSHMGAAYEQYF
V: TRBV5-6
D: .

CDR3: CATSRLGQGVNGNTIYF
V: TRBV15
D: TRBD1

CDR3: CCARGLAAGGTGELFF
V: TRBV20-1
D: TRBD2

CDR3: CASEGQRHTGELFF
V: TRBV7-2
D: .

CDR3: CASGTGGNYEQYF
V: TRBV5-1
D: .

CDR3: CSVTGTSGRLHGELFF
V: TRBV29-1
D: TRBD2

CDR3: CASSQYRVGQETQYF
V: TRBV14
D: .

CDR3: CAVSGSGANVLTF
V: TRBV7-9
D: .

CDR3: CASSQGEGKAYEQYF
V: TRBV3-1
D: .

CDR3: CASSLAAGGWETQYF
V: TRBV7-6
D: TRBD2

CDR3: CANVPERGPSPYEQYF
V: TRBV21-1
D: .

CDR3: CASRRSGGTQYF
V: TRBV6-6
D: TRBD1

CDR3: CASSWGLADSYEQYF
V: TRBV5-5
D: TRBD2

CDR3: CSVGTSGRANEQFF
V: TRBV29-1
D: TRBD2

CDR3: CASSLPGSSYEQYF
V: TRBV7-8
D: .

CDR3: CASSTFGGAGSTDTQYF
V: TRBV4-3
D: .

CDR3: CASSQDYQGGQETQYF
V: TRBV4-3
D: TRBD2

CDR3: CASSQGGALSSYEQYF
V: TRBV4-2
D: .

CDR3: CAIRGDITLINSPLHF
V: TRBV10-3
D: .

CDR3: CASSLGLAGADTQYF
V: TRBV7-2
D: TRBD2

CDR3: CASTQRRGYYEQYF
V: TRBV6-2/TRBV6-3
D: .

CDR3: CSATSPGTSGSNEQFF
V: TRBV20-1
D: TRBD2

CDR3: CASSRHGPGQDSYEQYF
V: TRBV7-3
D: .

CDR3: CATSDLGTASTDTQYF
V: TRBV24-1
D: TRBD1

CDR3: CASSRLSGGTYNEQFF
V: TRBV5-1
D: TRBD2

CDR3: CSARDEQGARYTEAFF
V: TRBV20-1
D: TRBD1